This is a list of T cell receptor beta chains from one sample in a study of CD4 T cells in relation to SARS-CoV-2 and coronaviruses. Sequencing was performed with immunoSEQ multiplex PCR; in TCRdb, only in-frame clones are kept and a portion is missing. The sample consists of some 69,000 clones, less than 95% of them appearing once. Sequenced sample: naive CD4+ T cells from PBMCs. All receptors come from a human donor in good health. Both conserved end residues are part of each CDR3. Fields, in order: CDR3 length, J gene, V gene, clone size, D gene, CDR3 DNA, CDR3 protein. A D gene is named only where the DNA matches it firmly. Rows may omit the clone size; those that give it use once, few, many or a size class.

length: 16; J: TRBJ1-3; V: TRBV9; size: .; D: .; DNA: TGTGCCAGCACTCAACAGGACCGCTTCTCTGGAAACACCATATATTTT; CDR3: CASTQQDRFSGNTIYF
length: 17; J: TRBJ2-7; V: TRBV5-4; size: .; D: .; DNA: TGTGCCAGCAGCTTGGGAGGGGCGGCCGGGAAGATATCCGAGCAGTACTTC; CDR3: CASSLGGAAGKISEQYF
length: 15; J: TRBJ2-2; V: TRBV6-5; size: .; D: .; DNA: TGTGCCAGCAGTATGCAGGGAATTTACACCGGGGAGCTGTTTTTT; CDR3: CASSMQGIYTGELFF
length: 15; J: TRBJ1-2; V: TRBV27; size: .; D: .; DNA: TGTGCCAGCAGTTTATACCGGGACCGCAACTATGGCTACACCTTC; CDR3: CASSLYRDRNYGYTF
length: 16; J: TRBJ2-3; V: TRBV5-1; size: .; D: .; DNA: TGCGCCAGCAGCTCTCCCAGCCCCTGGGACACAGATACGCAGTATTTT; CDR3: CASSSPSPWDTDTQYF
length: 13; J: TRBJ1-4; V: TRBV7-2; size: once; D: .; DNA: TGTGCCAGCAGCTTATTCCCTAATGAAAAACTGTTTTTT; CDR3: CASSLFPNEKLFF
length: 16; J: TRBJ2-1; V: TRBV4-2; size: .; D: .; DNA: TGTGCCAGCAGCCAACAGTACTTAAACTCCTACAATGAGCAGTTCTTC; CDR3: CASSQQYLNSYNEQFF
length: 12; J: TRBJ1-6; V: TRBV6-5; size: .; D: .; DNA: TGTGCCAGCACAGGGTTCGTTTCACCCCTCCACTTT; CDR3: CASTGFVSPLHF
length: 15; J: TRBJ1-6; V: TRBV6-2/TRBV6-3; size: few; D: TRBD1; DNA: TGTGCCAGCAGTTACCGCGACAGGGCCTTTTCACCCCTCCACTTT; CDR3: CASSYRDRAFSPLHF
length: 17; J: TRBJ2-7; V: TRBV5-5; size: .; D: .; DNA: TGTGCCAGCAGCTTGGCGCGGTCCACGTTTGGAGCGTACGAGCAGTACTTC; CDR3: CASSLARSTFGAYEQYF
length: 18; J: TRBJ2-1; V: TRBV25-1; size: .; D: TRBD2; DNA: TGTGCCAGCAGTGGAATAGGCGCTAGCGGGAGCCTTTACAATGAGCAGTTCTTC; CDR3: CASSGIGASGSLYNEQFF
length: 13; J: TRBJ2-7; V: TRBV27; size: .; D: .; DNA: TGTGCCAGCAGTTTATTCCGGGGGACCGAGCAGTACTTC; CDR3: CASSLFRGTEQYF
length: 16; J: TRBJ2-2; V: TRBV5-1; size: .; D: .; DNA: TGCGCCAGCAGCTTGGCCGCCGGCAAGAACACCGGGGAGCTGTTTTTT; CDR3: CASSLAAGKNTGELFF
length: 13; J: TRBJ2-3; V: TRBV5-1; size: .; D: .; DNA: TGCGCCAGCAGCTTGGAGGATTTTTTTACGCAGTATTTT; CDR3: CASSLEDFFTQYF
length: 16; J: TRBJ1-5; V: TRBV18; size: once; D: TRBD1; DNA: TGTGCCAGCTCACTGACAGGGGGCGCCAGGGGTCAGCCCCAGCATTTT; CDR3: CASSLTGGARGQPQHF
length: 13; J: TRBJ2-7; V: TRBV2; size: once; D: .; DNA: TGTGCCAGCAGTGAGGGCAGGACCTACGAGCAGTACTTC; CDR3: CASSEGRTYEQYF
length: 16; J: TRBJ2-7; V: TRBV6-1; size: .; D: .; DNA: TGTGCCAGCAGTGAAGCACTGTCAGGGAGCTCCTACGAGCAGTACTTC; CDR3: CASSEALSGSSYEQYF
length: 15; J: TRBJ2-7; V: TRBV28; size: .; D: TRBD1; DNA: TGTGCCAGCAGTGCTACATGGGACAGACTACACGAGCAGTACTTC; CDR3: CASSATWDRLHEQYF
length: 15; J: TRBJ1-5; V: TRBV5-1; size: .; D: TRBD1; DNA: TGCGCCAGCAGCCTGGGACAGGGTGCAAGCCAGCCCCAGCATTTT; CDR3: CASSLGQGASQPQHF
length: 15; J: TRBJ2-3; V: TRBV7-3; size: .; D: .; DNA: TGTGCCAGCAGCTTAACGTCGTCCCGGGGAGATACGCAGTATTTT; CDR3: CASSLTSSRGDTQYF
length: 16; J: TRBJ2-3; V: TRBV11-2; size: .; D: .; DNA: TGTGCCAGCAGCTCCAGCGGCGGGACTAGCACAGATACGCAGTATTTT; CDR3: CASSSSGGTSTDTQYF
length: 12; J: TRBJ1-1; V: TRBV28; size: .; D: .; DNA: TGTGCCAGCAGTTTATTGTTAGGGCGGGCTTTCTTT; CDR3: CASSLLLGRAFF
length: 17; J: TRBJ2-4; V: TRBV14; size: .; D: .; DNA: TGTGCCAGCAGCCAGCCCCGATCGGGGCCCCCCAAAAACATTCAGTACTTC; CDR3: CASSQPRSGPPKNIQYF
length: 12; J: TRBJ2-7; V: TRBV10-2; size: .; D: .; DNA: TGCGCCAGCAGGCCCCCTACGGGGGAGCAGTACTTC; CDR3: CASRPPTGEQYF
length: 15; J: TRBJ2-3; V: TRBV27; size: .; D: .; DNA: TGTGCCAGCAGGTCGGGACTCGGCCGCACAGATACGCAGTATTTT; CDR3: CASRSGLGRTDTQYF
length: 13; J: TRBJ2-3; V: TRBV15; size: .; D: .; DNA: TGTGCCACCAGCAGAGAAGAGGGGTATACGCAGTATTTT; CDR3: CATSREEGYTQYF
length: 15; J: TRBJ2-5; V: TRBV2; size: .; D: .; DNA: TGTGCCAGCATCTCGTACGTTAGGCGGCAAGAGACCCAGTACTTC; CDR3: CASISYVRRQETQYF
length: 12; J: TRBJ2-1; V: TRBV28; size: .; D: .; DNA: TGTGCCAGCAGTTTGTCCTACAATGAGCAGTTCTTC; CDR3: CASSLSYNEQFF
length: 17; J: TRBJ1-6; V: TRBV5-4; size: .; D: .; DNA: TGTGCCAGCAGCTTGGCCTCAGGGAGCTCCTATAATTCACCCCTCCACTTT; CDR3: CASSLASGSSYNSPLHF
length: 15; J: TRBJ2-1; V: TRBV7-3; size: once; D: TRBD2; DNA: TGTGCCAGCAGCCCGCCGGGGGGTCACAACAATGAGCAGTTCTTC; CDR3: CASSPPGGHNNEQFF
length: 13; J: TRBJ2-5; V: TRBV2; size: .; D: .; DNA: TGTGCCAGCAGGGGGGAAATCTCAGAGACCCAGTACTTC; CDR3: CASRGEISETQYF
length: 16; J: TRBJ2-3; V: TRBV5-4; size: .; D: .; DNA: TGTGCCAGCAGCCTGGATAGAGGGAGTGGCACAGATACGCAGTATTTT; CDR3: CASSLDRGSGTDTQYF
length: 14; J: TRBJ1-1; V: TRBV25-1; size: .; D: .; DNA: TGTGCCAGCAGTGACTCCTGGGGGGGTTCTGAAGCTTTCTTT; CDR3: CASSDSWGGSEAFF
length: 13; J: TRBJ1-4; V: TRBV7-2; size: .; D: .; DNA: TGTGCCAGCAGCTTGGGGGGCGGTGAAAAACTGTTTTTT; CDR3: CASSLGGGEKLFF
length: 18; J: TRBJ2-3; V: TRBV11-2; size: .; D: .; DNA: TGTGCCAGCAGCTTAGCCCCCGGATGGGGGGCGGGCACAGATACGCAGTATTTT; CDR3: CASSLAPGWGAGTDTQYF
length: 14; J: TRBJ1-4; V: TRBV6-5; size: .; D: .; DNA: TGTGCCAGCAGGAGGGGTGGCCCTAATGAAAAACTGTTTTTT; CDR3: CASRRGGPNEKLFF
length: 18; J: TRBJ2-1; V: TRBV24-1; size: .; D: TRBD2; DNA: TGTGCCACCAGTGACCAAGGATCGGGACTAGCGGGAGTCGATGAGCAGTTCTTC; CDR3: CATSDQGSGLAGVDEQFF
length: 17; J: TRBJ2-2; V: TRBV14; size: .; D: .; DNA: TGTGCCAGCAGCCAAGATCCCCCAGGCATGAGGACCGGGGAGCTGTTTTTT; CDR3: CASSQDPPGMRTGELFF
length: 14; J: TRBJ2-7; V: TRBV5-1; size: .; D: .; DNA: TGCGCCAGCAGCTTAGAAGGGCGGTCCTACGAGCAGTACTTC; CDR3: CASSLEGRSYEQYF
length: 14; J: TRBJ2-5; V: TRBV7-3; size: .; D: .; DNA: TGTGCCAGCAGCTCCGACAGGATCGGGGCGACCCAGTACTTC; CDR3: CASSSDRIGATQYF
length: 16; J: TRBJ2-6; V: TRBV6-5; size: .; D: TRBD1; DNA: TGTGCCAGCAGTTGGGACAGAAGCTCTGGGGCCAACGTCCTGACTTTC; CDR3: CASSWDRSSGANVLTF
length: 14; J: TRBJ2-1; V: TRBV19; size: .; D: .; DNA: TGTGCCAGTAGTGTGAGGGAGTATACAAATGAGCAGTTCTTC; CDR3: CASSVREYTNEQFF